This TCR beta chain is drawn from a study of CD8+ T cells in alopecia areata. Findings and caveats of the study: Researchers report lesional scalp, most notably alopecia totalis/universalis, outstripped normal scalp in clonality. Alphabeta T cells residing in normal skin are also sequenced in scalp samples. Sharing of TCRs across patients appeared less clear than in mice, possibly for HLA-related reasons.

RNA extraction was followed by reverse transcription into cDNA, which acted as the sequencing template. TCRdb's copy holds only in-frame clones and misses some; the assay was immunoSEQ multiplex PCR. The sample holds some 150,000 clones; about 72% are singletons and the top ten take more than 9.5%. V was shortened by 4 bases and J by 1 base, with 8 bases between the two germline ends. The CDR3 runs 13 residues. Per germline, CDR1 WNHNN and CDR2 SYGVQD (reference sequence). From alopecia areata patients, lesional scalp punch biopsies and peripheral blood were collected. On this clone itself: Its antigen remains unidentified.

The sample was CD8+ T cells sorted from blood, taken at week 0. This sequence originates from a human donor with alopecia areata. The chain carries TRBV10-1 and TRBJ2-7; D not certain. As DNA, the CDR3 is TGCGCCAGCAGTGTCATGGGATCCTACGAGCAGTACTTC. It is translated as CASSVMGSYEQYF.